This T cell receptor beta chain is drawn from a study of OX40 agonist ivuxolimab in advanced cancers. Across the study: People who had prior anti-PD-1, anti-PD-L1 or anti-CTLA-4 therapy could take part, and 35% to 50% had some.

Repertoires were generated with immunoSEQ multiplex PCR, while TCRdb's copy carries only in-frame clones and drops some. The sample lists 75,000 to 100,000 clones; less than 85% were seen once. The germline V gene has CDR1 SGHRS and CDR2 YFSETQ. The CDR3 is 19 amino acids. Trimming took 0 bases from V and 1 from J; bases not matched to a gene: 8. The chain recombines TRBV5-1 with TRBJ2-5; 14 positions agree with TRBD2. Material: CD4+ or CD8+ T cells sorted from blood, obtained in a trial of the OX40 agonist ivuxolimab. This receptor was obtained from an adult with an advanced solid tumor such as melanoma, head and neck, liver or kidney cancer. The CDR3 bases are TGCGCCAGCAGCTTGGTCCCGGGACTAGCGGGAGTCCCCCAAGAGACCCAGTACTTC. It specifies CASSLVPGLAGVPQETQYF.